This T cell receptor (beta chain) was recorded in a study of T cell responses to AZD1222 COVID-19 vaccine. Study-level findings and limits: Seropositive at baseline were only 5 to 7 AZD1222 recipients. Nearly half of spike-specific TCRs reportedly target variant regions that are unmutated in the B.1.351 and B.1.1.7 variants. No day 14 peak samples; only post-peak repertoires were characterized. Donors were mostly white British, more females; clonal diversity possibly underestimated.

Libraries were prepared by immunoSEQ multiplex PCR; TCRdb keeps only in-frame clonotypes and omits some of them. The sample records more than 100,000 clones, 75% to 85% being singletons. After removal of 5 bases from V and 5 bases from J, the junction contained 16 bases not matched to a gene. Germline CDR1 SQVTM, CDR2 ANQGSEA. This CDR3 has 16 residues. A remark on this clone: The antigen remains unidentified.

The TCR originated in an adult who received the MenACWY meningococcal vaccine as a control. This chain joins TRBV29-1 and TRBJ1-1; 8 bases are shared with TRBD1. The specimen comprised peripheral blood, sampled 28 days after the second dose of the MenACWY control vaccine. In DNA form, the CDR3 reads TGCAGCGTTTCCCACCGGGACAGGTGGGTCGGGACTGAAGCTTTCTTT. This encodes CSVSHRDRWVGTEAFF.